Shown below are 19 T cell receptor beta chains from a single sample sequenced in a study of cytomegalovirus exposure and HLA in healthy donors. Produced via immunoSEQ multiplex PCR; TCRdb's table is partial and in-frame only. The data contain roughly 62,000 clones, around 90% of them singletons. The sample was PBMCs. The receptors here all came from a woman aged 30 to 39 in good health and CMV-seronegative.

The V and J genes are TRBV19 and TRBJ1-5; TRBD1 matches 8 bases. The CDR3 contains 14 residues. After removal of 3 bases from V and 4 bases from J, the junction contained 2 bases not matched to a gene. Germline CDR1 is LNHDA and CDR2 is SQIVND (reference sequence). The CDR3 loop reads CASSIGQGNQPQHF. As DNA, the CDR3 is TGTGCCAGTAGTATCGGACAGGGTAATCAGCCCCAGCATTTT.

V and J are TRBV4-3 and TRBJ2-3; TRBD2 is a possible D gene (5 bases). This CDR3 region has 20 residues. Germline CDR1 is LGHNA and CDR2 is YSLEER. Between the trimmed V and J ends, which lost 3 bases and 6 bases, there was a span of 31 bases. The CDR3 coding sequence is TGCGCCAGCAGCCATCCTAGTCTATCGGACTGGGTGACTATTGGGGATACGCAGTATTTT. Its translation is CASSHPSLSDWVTIGDTQYF.

This clone came up once. The J gene is TRBJ2-7, the V gene TRBV6-5, with D possibly TRBD1 on 6 matching bases. The CDR3 runs to 15 residues. In germline, CDR1 is MNHEY, CDR2 SVGAGI. V lost 7 bases and J 3 bases, leaving 19 bases between the germline ends. CDR3: CASNPTPQGFYEQYF. Written as DNA, the CDR3 is TGTGCCAGCAATCCTACTCCACAGGGTTTCTACGAGCAGTACTTC.

The gene calls are TRBV2 and TRBJ1-4; D is possibly TRBD1 (6 bases). CDR3 length: 15 amino acids. Trimming stripped 8 bases from V and 7 bases from J, with 20 bases between. Germline V gives CDR1 SNHLY, CDR2 FYNNEI. CDR3 coding DNA: TGTGCCAGCTCCCTGGGGGGGGCTGTTGGTGAAAAACTGTTTTTT. As protein: CASSLGGAVGEKLFF.

This chain links TRBV7-9 with TRBJ1-5, with 8 bases that match TRBD1. Germline CDR1 is SEHNR and CDR2 is FQNEAQ (reference sequence). After removal of 6 bases from V and 0 bases from J, the junction contained 10 bases not matched to a gene. This CDR3 contains 17 residues. CDR3 in DNA: TGTGCCAGCAGTAGAATCGCGACAGGGGATAGCAATCAGCCCCAGCATTTT. Residues: CASSRIATGDSNQPQHF.

The CDR3 is CAWSLRFDQPQHF. CDR3 nucleotides: TGTGCCTGGAGTCTCAGATTCGATCAGCCCCAGCATTTT. The chain couples TRBV30 to TRBJ1-5; D unclear. This CDR3 is 13 amino acids long. CDR1 is GTSNPN, CDR2 SVGIG, per germline (reference sequence). Trimming pared 2 bases from V and 5 bases from J, leaving 10 bases between.

V and J are TRBV6-5 and TRBJ2-7; tentative D call: TRBD2 (6 bases). The CDR3 extends over 13 amino acids. From germline, CDR1 is MNHEY and CDR2 SVGAGI. The V end lost 7 bases, the J end lost 6 bases, and 16 bases lay between the germline ends. DNA for the CDR3: TGTGCCAGCACCGGGGGTATATCTAGCGAGCAGTACTTC. Residues: CASTGGISSEQYF.

The chain recombines TRBV7-9 with TRBJ2-3; no clear D gene. The CDR3 extends over 17 amino acids. The germline gives CDR1 SEHNR, CDR2 FQNEAQ (reference sequence). V lost 3 bases to trimming and J lost 0 bases, with 16 bases between them. This CDR3 is CASSFPSMGTSTDTQYF. CDR3 sequence (DNA): TGTGCCAGCAGCTTCCCGAGTATGGGCACCAGCACAGATACGCAGTATTTT.

The J gene is TRBJ1-1, the V gene TRBV27; TRBD1 matches 8 bases. Germline CDR1 and CDR2: MNHEY and SMNVEV (reference sequence). This CDR3 comprises 14 residues. With V trimmed by 3 bases and J by 0 bases, 0 bases remained unmatched. The DNA for the CDR3 is TGTGCCAGCAGTTTGACAGGGGTGAACACTGAAGCTTTCTTT. Amino acid sequence: CASSLTGVNTEAFF.

The rearrangement joins TRBV19 to TRBJ2-2; possible D gene TRBD1, 5 bases. The germline gives CDR1 LNHDA, CDR2 SQIVND (reference sequence). The germline V and J ends were trimmed by 3 bases and 2 bases, with 10 bases remaining between them. This CDR3 has 15 residues. In nucleotides, the CDR3 is TGTGCCAGTAGTATCCAGGGTAGCAACACCGGGGAGCTGTTTTTT. This codes for CASSIQGSNTGELFF.

This clone was seen just once. The chain carries TRBV7-9 and TRBJ1-1, with D unresolved. This CDR3 contains 11 residues. The germline V gene encodes CDR1 SEHNR and CDR2 FQNEAQ (reference sequence). Trimming cost V 3 bases and J 4 bases, with 3 bases left between them. Here the CDR3 DNA reads TGTGCCAGCAGCTTCAGCACTGAAGCTTTCTTT. Its protein is CASSFSTEAFF.

V gene TRBV9 combines with J gene TRBJ2-2; D gene uncertain. Germline CDR1 SGDLS, CDR2 YYNGEE. Trimming cost V 0 bases and J 8 bases, with 5 bases left between them. The CDR3 consists of 12 residues. The CDR3 is CASSVVAGELFF. The CDR3 region has the DNA TGTGCCAGCAGCGTAGTCGCGGGGGAGCTGTTTTTT.

V usage is TRBV28 and J usage is TRBJ1-1, with TRBD1 as a possible D gene (6 bases). V lost 6 bases to trimming and J lost 2 bases, with 7 bases between them. Germline V gives CDR1 MDHEN, CDR2 SYDVKM. CDR3 size: 12 residues. The chain's CDR3 is CASSRGNTEAFF. The CDR3 DNA is TGTGCCAGCAGCAGGGGAAACACTGAAGCTTTCTTT. Combining the CDR3 with reference TRBV28 and TRBJ1-1 gives the whole variable domain DVKVTQSSRYLVKRTGEKVFLECVQDMDHENMFWYRQDPGLGLRLIYFSYDVKMKEKGDIPEGYSVSREKKERFSLILESASTNQTSMYLCASSRGNTEAFFGQGTRLTVV.

This chain joins TRBV19 and TRBJ2-7; D is ambiguous. The ends were cut back, 2 bases at V and 4 bases at J, with 18 bases in the middle. CDR3 length: 16 residues. Per germline, CDR1 LNHDA and CDR2 SQIVND (reference sequence). As DNA, the CDR3 is TGTGCCAGTAGTATAAGAGGCGGCACCGACCCTTACGAGCAGTACTTC. This encodes CASSIRGGTDPYEQYF.

The V and J genes are TRBV13 and TRBJ2-5; D possibly corresponds to TRBD2 (6 bases). Germline V gene lookup returns CDR1 PRHDT and CDR2 FYEKMQ (reference sequence). The CDR3 sequence is 13 residues long. V was cut by 7 bases and J by 4 bases, with 13 bases left in between. The CDR3 spells CASTPPGGETQYF. CDR3 nucleotide sequence: TGTGCCAGCACCCCTCCCGGGGGAGAGACCCAGTACTTC.

The chain uses TRBV30 and TRBJ1-2; D unresolved. The V and J ends lost 0 bases and 10 bases respectively, with 9 bases between them. The CDR3 has 11 residues. Germline loops: CDR1 GTSNPN, CDR2 SVGIG (reference sequence). This CDR3 reads CAWSVLSLYTF. The CDR3 DNA is TGTGCCTGGAGTGTACTTTCGCTCTACACCTTC.

V is TRBV28 and J is TRBJ2-2; D is unclear. The V gene lost 3 bases and the J gene lost 0 bases, with 8 bases spanning the gap. Per germline, CDR1 MDHEN and CDR2 SYDVKM. CDR3 size: 15 residues. The DNA for the CDR3 is TGTGCCAGCAGTTTTGGTCCAGCGAACACCGGGGAGCTGTTTTTT. Its protein product is CASSFGPANTGELFF.

For the CDR3, the DNA is TGTGCCTGGAGTCGGGGTCCAGGGGACGGCTACACCTTC. Its protein product is CAWSRGPGDGYTF. V gene TRBV30 combines with J gene TRBJ1-2, with D tentatively TRBD1 (6 bases). Trimming pared 2 bases from V and 8 bases from J, leaving 15 bases between. Germline V gene data show CDR1 as GTSNPN and CDR2 as SVGIG (reference sequence). This CDR3 is 13 amino acids long.

J is TRBJ2-7 and V is TRBV27, with 13 bases aligning to TRBD2. Germline CDR1 MNHEY, CDR2 SMNVEV (reference sequence). V lost 1 base to trimming and J lost 4 bases; unmatched junction nucleotides: 13. The CDR3 extends over 19 amino acids. The CDR3 reads CASSLFPGGLAGVGYEQYF. The CDR3 DNA reads as TGTGCCAGCAGTTTATTCCCCGGAGGACTAGCGGGAGTAGGGTACGAGCAGTACTTC.